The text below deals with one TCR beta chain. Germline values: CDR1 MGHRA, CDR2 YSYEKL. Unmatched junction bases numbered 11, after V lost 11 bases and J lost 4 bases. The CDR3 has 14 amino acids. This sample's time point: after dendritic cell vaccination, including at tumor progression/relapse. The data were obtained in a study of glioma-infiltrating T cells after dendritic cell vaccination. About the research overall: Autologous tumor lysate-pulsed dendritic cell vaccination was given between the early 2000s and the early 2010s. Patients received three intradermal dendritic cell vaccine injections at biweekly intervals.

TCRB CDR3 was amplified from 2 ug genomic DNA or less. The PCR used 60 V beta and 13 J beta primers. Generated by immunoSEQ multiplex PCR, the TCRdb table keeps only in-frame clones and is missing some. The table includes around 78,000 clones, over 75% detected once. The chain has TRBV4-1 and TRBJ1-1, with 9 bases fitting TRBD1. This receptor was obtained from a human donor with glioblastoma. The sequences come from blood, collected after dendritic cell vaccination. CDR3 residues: CASDRGGAGTEAFF. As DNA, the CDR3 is TGCGCCTCAGACAGGGGGGGGGCCGGCACTGAAGCTTTCTTT.